Each of the 7 T cell receptor beta chains below was sequenced from the same sample in a study of cytotoxic CD8 clonotypes in ibrutinib-treated CLL. Sequenced by immunoSEQ multiplex PCR; TCRdb stores in-frame clones only, minus some. The sample gives just over 200,000 clones, roughly 79% of which show up once; around 10% is in the top ten. Sequencing was performed on PBMCs, taken after 12 months of ibrutinib treatment. The receptors originated from a human donor with chronic lymphocytic leukemia.

The chain couples TRBV7-3 to TRBJ2-2; D is possibly TRBD1 or TRBD2 (6 bases each). Germline loops: CDR1 SGHTA, CDR2 FQGTGA. The CDR3 runs to 15 residues. Trimming removed 5 bases from V and 8 bases from J, with 18 bases in between. The CDR3 region has the DNA TGTGCCAGCAGCCCCCAGCGGGCACAGGGAGGGGAGCTGTTTTTT. Translating gives CASSPQRAQGGELFF.

V and J are TRBV2 and TRBJ2-7; D could derive from TRBD1 or TRBD2 (6 bases each). Germline CDR1 is SNHLY and CDR2 is FYNNEI. This CDR3 has 16 residues. Trimming pared 0 bases from V and 3 bases from J, leaving 15 bases between. The CDR3 nucleotides read TGTGCCAGCAGTGAAGCGAAGGGGGGCCAATTCTACGAGCAGTACTTC. It translates to CASSEAKGGQFYEQYF.

The chain recombines TRBV5-1 with TRBJ2-5; 9 nucleotides match TRBD2. The V gene's germline CDR1 is SGHRS and CDR2 YFSETQ. The ends lost 2 bases at V and 5 bases at J; junction bases unmatched: 4. The CDR3 has 14 residues. CDR3: CASSFSGGRETQYF. As DNA, the CDR3 is TGCGCCAGCAGCTTTAGCGGGGGTAGGGAGACCCAGTACTTC.

This chain uses TRBV25-1 with TRBJ2-7; no firm D call. The germline V gene has CDR1 MGHDK and CDR2 SYGVNS. The CDR3 totals 12 residues. Trimming left V 3 bases short and J 0 bases short, with 3 bases between. CDR3 region: CASSDVSYEQYF. CDR3 coding DNA: TGTGCCAGCAGTGATGTCTCCTACGAGCAGTACTTC.

The gene calls are TRBV7-9 and TRBJ1-3, with D possibly TRBD1 on 6 matching bases. This CDR3 contains 15 residues. V gave up 5 bases and J gave up 0 bases, with 11 bases separating them. Germline CDR1 and CDR2: SEHNR and FQNEAQ (reference sequence). The CDR3 loop reads CASSPRTDSGNTIYF. The CDR3 DNA is TGTGCCAGCAGCCCCCGGACAGACTCTGGAAACACCATATATTTT.

J is TRBJ2-5 and V is TRBV10-1; perhaps TRBD2 as D (6 bases). The CDR3 consists of 14 residues. The germline gives CDR1 WNHNN, CDR2 SYGVQD (reference sequence). Trimming took off 2 bases at V and 5 bases at J, with 12 bases between the two ends. The CDR3 is CASSETTGGETQYF. The CDR3 region has the DNA TGCGCCAGCAGTGAGACGACCGGAGGGGAGACCCAGTACTTC.

CDR3 bases: TGTGCCAGCAGCTTGGTGGGCTCCTATAATTCACCCCTCCACTTT. The encoded protein is CASSLVGSYNSPLHF. V and J are TRBV5-6 and TRBJ1-6, with D unresolved. The germline V and J ends were trimmed by 0 bases and 0 bases, with 4 bases remaining between them. CDR3 size: 15 residues. CDR1 and CDR2 from the germline V gene are SGHDT and YYEEEE.